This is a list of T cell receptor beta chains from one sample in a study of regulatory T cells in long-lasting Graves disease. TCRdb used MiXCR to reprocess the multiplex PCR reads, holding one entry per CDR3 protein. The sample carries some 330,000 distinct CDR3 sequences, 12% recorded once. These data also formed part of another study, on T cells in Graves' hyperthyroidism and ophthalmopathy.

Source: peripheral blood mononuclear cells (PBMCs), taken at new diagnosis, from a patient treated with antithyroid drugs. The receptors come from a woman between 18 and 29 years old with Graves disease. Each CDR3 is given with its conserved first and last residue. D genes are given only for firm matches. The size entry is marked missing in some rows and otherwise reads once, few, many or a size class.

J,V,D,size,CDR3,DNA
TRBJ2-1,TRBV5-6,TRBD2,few,CASSPGLAGVWEQFF,TGTGCCAGCAGCCCCGGACTAGCGGGAGTTTGGGAGCAGTTCTTC
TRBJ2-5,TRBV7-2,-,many,CASSLEALWRGQETQYF,TGTGCCAGCAGCTTAGAAGCGTTGTGGCGGGGACAAGAGACCCAGTACTTC
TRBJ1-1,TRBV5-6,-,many,CASSHARMANTEAFF,TGTGCCAGCAGCCACGCCAGGATGGCGAACACTGAAGCTTTCTTT
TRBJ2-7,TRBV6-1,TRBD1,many,CASSGTLGGPYEQYF,TGTGCCAGCAGTGGAACCCTAGGGGGCCCCTACGAGCAGTACTTC
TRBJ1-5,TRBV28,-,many,CASSLLVAQVNNQPQHF,TGTGCCAGCAGTTTATTAGTCGCTCAAGTCAACAATCAGCCCCAGCATTTT
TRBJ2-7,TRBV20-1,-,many,CSASPRGNTYEQYF,TGCAGTGCTAGCCCCAGGGGAAATACCTACGAGCAGTACTTC
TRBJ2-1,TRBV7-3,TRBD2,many,CASSPRGLAVAYNEQFF,TGTGCCAGCAGCCCCAGGGGACTAGCGGTTGCCTACAATGAGCAGTTCTTC
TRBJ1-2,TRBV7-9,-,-,CASSLLGVGYTF,TGTGCCAGCAGCTTACTCGGGGTAGGCTACACCTTC
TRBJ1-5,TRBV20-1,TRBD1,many,CSARRVGTGDFHQPQHF,TGCAGTGCTAGACGGGTTGGGACAGGGGATTTCCATCAGCCCCAGCATTTT
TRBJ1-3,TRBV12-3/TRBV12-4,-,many,CASHQGFYGNTIYF,TGTGCCAGCCACCAGGGGTTCTACGGAAACACCATATATTTT
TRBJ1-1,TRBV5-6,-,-,CASSATRVLENTEAFF,TGTGCCAGCAGCGCGACCAGGGTTTTAGAGAACACTGAAGCTTTCTTT
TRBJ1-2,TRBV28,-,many,CASSFGVGYGYTF,TGTGCCAGCAGTTTTGGGGTGGGCTATGGCTACACCTTC
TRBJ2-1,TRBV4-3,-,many,CASSQVIGNNEQFF,TGCGCCAGCAGCCAAGTCATTGGGAACAATGAGCAGTTCTTC
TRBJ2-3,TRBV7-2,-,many,CASSLGGYTDTQYF,TGTGCCAGCAGCTTAGGGGGCTACACAGATACGCAGTATTTT
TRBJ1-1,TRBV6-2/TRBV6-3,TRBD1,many,CASRLTGGRGTEAFF,TGTGCCAGCAGGTTGACAGGGGGCAGGGGAACTGAAGCTTTCTTT
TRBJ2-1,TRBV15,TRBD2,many,CATSTAGTSAYNEQFF,TGTGCCACCAGCACAGCCGGGACTAGCGCATACAATGAGCAGTTCTTC
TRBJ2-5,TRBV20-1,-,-,CSGRKMDFQETQYF,TGCAGTGGGAGAAAAATGGACTTCCAAGAGACCCAGTACTTC
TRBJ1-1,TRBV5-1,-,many,CASSGTFNTEAFF,TGCGCCAGCAGCGGGACATTCAACACTGAAGCTTTCTTT
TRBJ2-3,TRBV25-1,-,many,CASSDSSSSTDTQYF,TGTGCCAGCAGTGATTCCAGTTCTAGCACAGATACGCAGTATTTT
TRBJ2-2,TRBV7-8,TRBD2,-,CASSLVGGDTGELFF,TGTGCCAGCAGCTTAGTGGGGGGGGACACCGGGGAGCTGTTTTTT
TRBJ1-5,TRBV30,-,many,CAWSPGRISNQPQHF,TGTGCCTGGAGTCCTGGACGGATCAGCAATCAGCCCCAGCATTTT
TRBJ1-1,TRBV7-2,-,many,CASSLVGRLNTEAFF,TGTGCCAGCAGCTTAGTAGGGCGGTTAAACACTGAAGCTTTCTTT
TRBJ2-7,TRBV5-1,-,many,CASSLGGVSEQYF,TGCGCCAGCAGCTTGGGGGGGGTTTCCGAGCAGTACTTC
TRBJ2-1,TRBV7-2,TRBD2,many,CASSLPNSSGTSGNPFYNEQFF,TGTGCCAGCAGCTTACCCAACTCTTCCGGGACTAGCGGGAACCCCTTCTACAATGAGCAGTTCTTC
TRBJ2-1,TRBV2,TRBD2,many,CASSHTKTSGSIGGFYNEQFF,TGTGCCAGCAGTCACACAAAGACTAGCGGGAGTATAGGTGGATTCTACAATGAGCAGTTCTTC
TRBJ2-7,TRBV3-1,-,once,CASSPGTTNYEQYF,TGTGCCAGCAGCCCCGGGACAACAAACTACGAGCAGTACTTC
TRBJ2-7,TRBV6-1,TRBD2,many,CASRLAGGQYEQYF,TGTGCCAGCAGACTAGCGGGAGGGCAATACGAGCAGTACTTC
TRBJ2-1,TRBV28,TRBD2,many,CASSQAGVEGYTDNEQFF,TGTGCCAGCAGCCAAGCGGGAGTAGAGGGGTACACGGACAATGAGCAGTTCTTC
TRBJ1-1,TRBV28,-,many,CASSSQTEAFF,TGTGCCAGCAGTTCCCAGACTGAAGCTTTCTTT
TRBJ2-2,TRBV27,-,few,CASSSRPNTGELFF,TGTGCCAGCAGTTCGAGACCAAACACCGGGGAGCTGTTTTTT
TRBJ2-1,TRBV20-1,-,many,CSAFLAFDYNEQFF,TGCAGTGCATTCCTAGCGTTCGACTACAATGAGCAGTTCTTC
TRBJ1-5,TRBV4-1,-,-,CASSQSGYNQPQHF,TGCGCCAGCAGCCAATCCGGGTACAATCAGCCCCAGCATTTT
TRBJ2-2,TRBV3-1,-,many,CASSQDTGELFF,TGTGCCAGCAGCCAAGATACCGGGGAGCTGTTTTTT
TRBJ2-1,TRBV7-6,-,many,CASSSDRRIEEGPYNEQFF,TGTGCCAGCAGCTCCGACCGGAGGATTGAGGAAGGACCCTACAATGAGCAGTTCTTC
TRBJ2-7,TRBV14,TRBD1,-,CASSQGQFSYEQYF,TGTGCCAGCAGCCAGGGACAGTTCTCCTACGAGCAGTACTTC
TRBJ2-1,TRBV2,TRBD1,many,CASNLGQGENNEQFF,TGTGCCAGCAACCTCGGACAGGGGGAAAACAATGAGCAGTTCTTC
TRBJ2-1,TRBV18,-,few,CASSPRLGYHNEQFF,TGTGCCAGCTCACCACGACTAGGTTATCACAATGAGCAGTTCTTC
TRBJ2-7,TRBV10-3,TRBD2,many,CAIDFETGGPEGQYF,TGTGCCATCGATTTTGAAACGGGAGGGCCCGAGGGGCAGTACTTC
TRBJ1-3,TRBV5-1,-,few,CASSLDGGIISGNTIYF,TGCGCCAGCAGCTTGGACGGGGGAATTATCTCTGGAAACACCATATATTTT
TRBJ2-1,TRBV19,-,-,CASSIEGYSRYNEQFF,TGTGCCAGTAGTATCGAGGGGTACAGTCGGTACAATGAGCAGTTCTTC
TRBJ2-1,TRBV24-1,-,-,CATSVSVYNEQFF,TGTGCCACCAGTGTGTCCGTATACAATGAGCAGTTCTTC
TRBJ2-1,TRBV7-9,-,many,CASSFPAGTFYNNEQFF,TGTGCCAGCAGCTTTCCTGCCGGGACTTTCTATAACAATGAGCAGTTCTTC
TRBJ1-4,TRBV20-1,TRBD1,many,CSAKQGATNEKLFF,TGCAGTGCTAAACAGGGGGCAACTAATGAAAAACTGTTTTTT
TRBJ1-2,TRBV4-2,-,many,CASSHEQGTNYGYTF,TGTGCCAGCAGCCATGAACAGGGTACCAACTATGGCTACACCTTC
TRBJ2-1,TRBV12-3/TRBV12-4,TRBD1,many,CASSLAGQGVHNEQFF,TGTGCCAGCAGTCTCGCGGGACAGGGGGTCCACAATGAGCAGTTCTTC
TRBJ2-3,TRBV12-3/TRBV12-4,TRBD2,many,CASSLKTSGGRTDTQYF,TGTGCCAGCAGTTTAAAAACCAGCGGGGGGAGAACAGATACGCAGTATTTT
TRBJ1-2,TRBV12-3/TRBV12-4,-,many,CASSSSTVLHGYTF,TGTGCCAGCAGTTCATCGACCGTTCTTCATGGCTACACCTTC
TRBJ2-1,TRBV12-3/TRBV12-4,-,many,CASSSRGPSLWNEQFF,TGTGCCAGCAGTTCGCGCGGACCTAGCCTCTGGAATGAGCAGTTCTTC
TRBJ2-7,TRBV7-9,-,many,CASSLVVSVYSYEQYF,TGTGCCAGCAGCTTAGTTGTTAGCGTTTACTCCTACGAGCAGTACTTC
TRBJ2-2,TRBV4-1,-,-,CASSQGVTGELFF,TGCGCCAGCAGCCAAGGAGTCACCGGGGAGCTGTTTTTT
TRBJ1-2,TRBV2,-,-,CASRTGTPRGGDNGYTF,TGTGCCAGCAGGACCGGGACCCCCCGTGGTGGCGATAATGGCTACACCTTC
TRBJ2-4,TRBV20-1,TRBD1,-,CSVLDRGVKNIQYF,TGCAGTGTCCTGGACAGGGGAGTCAAAAACATTCAGTACTTC
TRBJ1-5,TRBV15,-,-,CATSSGRQPQHF,TGTGCCACCAGCTCAGGGCGTCAGCCCCAGCATTTT
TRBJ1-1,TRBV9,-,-,CASSVEGGSEAFF,TGTGCCAGCAGCGTGGAGGGGGGCTCCGAAGCTTTCTTT